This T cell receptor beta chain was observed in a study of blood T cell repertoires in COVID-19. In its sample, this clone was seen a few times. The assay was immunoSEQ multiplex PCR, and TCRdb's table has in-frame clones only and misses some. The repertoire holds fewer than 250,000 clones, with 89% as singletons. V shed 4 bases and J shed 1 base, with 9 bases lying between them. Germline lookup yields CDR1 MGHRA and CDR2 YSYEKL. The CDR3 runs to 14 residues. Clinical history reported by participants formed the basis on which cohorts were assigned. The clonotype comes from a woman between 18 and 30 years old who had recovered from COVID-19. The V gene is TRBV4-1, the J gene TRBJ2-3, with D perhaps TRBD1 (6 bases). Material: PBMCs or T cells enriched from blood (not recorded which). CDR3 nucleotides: TGCGCCAGCAGCCTACAGGGCCGCACAGATACGCAGTATTTT. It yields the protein CASSLQGRTDTQYF.